This TCR beta chain was found in a study of long-term antiretroviral therapy in people with HIV. Trimming removed 1 base at V and 8 bases at J, with 5 bases between. The CDR3 has 12 residues. Germline V gives CDR1 SEHNR, CDR2 FQNEAQ (reference sequence). On this clone: As yet, its antigen is unknown.

Researchers report immunoSEQ v3.0 was run at survey level. Method: immunoSEQ multiplex PCR; TCRdb's copy keeps in-frame clones and lacks some. Of around 31,000 clones listed, approximately 83% are singletons. Researchers secured at least one pre-ART and at least two post-ART PBMC samples from each donor. Study conclusions and caveats: HIV repertoires spanned tighter CDR3 length ranges than controls did. Even long-term ART left TRB diversity below transplant donor controls, despite gains. Dominant in the repertoire at all time points were clones expanded before ART.

The chain employs TRBV7-9 and TRBJ2-2; no firm D call. The sequences come from unsorted PBMCs, collected 0.8 years before starting antiretroviral therapy. The receptor comes from a man aged 18 to 35 with HIV. Here the CDR3 DNA reads TGTGCCAGCAGCTTAGGAAGAGGGGAGCTGTTTTTT. Residues: CASSLGRGELFF.